This T cell receptor beta chain originates from a study of a mutant IDH1 vaccine in newly diagnosed glioma (dated by TCRdb to the early 2020s). Regarding the study in general: Patients were given eight vaccinations, in weeks 1, 3, 5, 7, 11, 15, 19 and 23, which matched visits V03 through V10. Vaccination began 4-6 weeks after radiotherapy alone, or alongside temozolomide cycles in the chemotherapy-containing groups. Longitudinal TCRB deep sequencing was performed for about two dozen treated patients wherever samples were available for exploratory analyses. Before enrollment, patients had received standard therapy of radiotherapy alone, temozolomide alone, or radiochemotherapy with temozolomide; most received the combination. Peripheral blood was collected at six visits: V03 (baseline), V05, V07, V10, V12 and V13. The approximately 29 treated patients were approximately 62% male and approximately 40% female, with a mean age of approximately 40 years.

The library was built by means of the immunoSEQ multiplex PCR assay. The hsTCRB Kit was used according to the manufacturer's protocol to amplify rearranged TCR beta chain sequences. TCRB libraries were sequenced on an Illumina MiSeq. The source study handled its data this way. The proprietary platform of the kit vendor was used for demultiplexing, trimming and gene mapping. TCRdb took this table from immuneACCESS and kept in-frame rearrangements with V and J called. Such tables lack part of the clones; where checked against another copy, unresolved V genes explain under half of the gap, and the rest is unexplained. Clone size and the V and J calls come from that table; the DNA yielded D and trimming. For this sample the table gives more than 10,000 clones, of which 80% to 90% were detected only once. The ten biggest clones cover under 7.5% of the sample. Summary of the overall study and its limitations: PBMC samples for TCRB deep sequencing were selected based on availability. According to the authors, sample limitations meant that analyses of patient blood samples could not be reproduced. Pseudoprogression appeared unrelated to alterations in the top peripheral T cell clonotypes detected by TCRB sequencing. Across multiple MHC alleles, vaccine-induced immune responses were seen in 90% to 95% of patients.

The CDR3 starts with the cysteine, ends with the phenylalanine, and has 14 residues. Solely the CDR3 DNA is kept, with 42 bases framed from the first base. Relative to germline, V is 4 bases shorter and J is 10 bases shorter, with 17 bases between their ends. CDR1 and CDR2 were assigned from the germline V gene (reference sequence) as MNHEY and SMNVEV. The sample's time point, from its label and the paper: week 5, during vaccination. A 20-mer mutant IDH1 peptide at 300 micrograms in Montanide made up each vaccine dose, which was injected subcutaneously together with topical imiquimod. The donors had newly diagnosed IDH1-mutant astrocytomas of WHO grade 3 or 4 that showed loss of nuclear ATRX. The samples were drawn from NOA16, a multicentre, single-arm, open-label phase I trial in Germany that tested a mutant IDH1 peptide vaccine in humans for the first time. Genomic DNA for TCRB sequencing was extracted from EDTA blood using the DNeasy Blood and Tissue Kit.

To note about this clone: This clone's antigen is unknown. Qualities for individual bases were not recorded, and no much larger clone is one base off.

This TCR came from a woman between 40 and 50 years old with glioma. Some clones in this sample may be carry-over from other donors' samples. The sample in question was PBMCs, obtained from a glioma patient whose treatment included an IDH1 peptide vaccine. Recombination connected TRBV27 to TRBJ2-1, with the D gene too uncertain to name. The CDR3 reads as follows: CASSSPSRVWEQFF. The nucleotides are TGTGCCAGCAGTTCCCCCTCTAGGGTATGGGAGCAGTTCTTC.